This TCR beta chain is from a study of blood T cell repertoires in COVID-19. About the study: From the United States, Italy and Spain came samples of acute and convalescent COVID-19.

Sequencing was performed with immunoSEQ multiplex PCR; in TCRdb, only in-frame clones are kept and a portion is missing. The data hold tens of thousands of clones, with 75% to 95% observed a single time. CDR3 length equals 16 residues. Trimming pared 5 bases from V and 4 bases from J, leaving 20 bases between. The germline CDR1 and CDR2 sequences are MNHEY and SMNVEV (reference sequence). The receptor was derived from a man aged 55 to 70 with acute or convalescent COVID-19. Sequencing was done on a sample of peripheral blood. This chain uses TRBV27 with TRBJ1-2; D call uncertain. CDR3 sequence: CASSPKLSGYTYGYTF. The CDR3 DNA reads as TGTGCCAGCAGTCCAAAGCTATCGGGATACACCTATGGCTACACCTTC.